Listed here are 9 T cell receptor beta chains from one sample, sequenced in a study of cytomegalovirus exposure and HLA in healthy donors. The PCR had 60 Vbeta and 13 Jbeta primers. Assay: immunoSEQ multiplex PCR; the TCRdb copy retains only in-frame clones and omits some. The sample carries a few hundred thousand clones, about 75% recorded once. Sequenced sample: PBMCs. These receptors were taken from a female donor in good health and CMV-seronegative.

This clone was counted only a few times. The chain combines TRBV5-4 with TRBJ2-7, with a tentative D call TRBD1 (6 bases). Germline CDR1 is SGHNT and CDR2 is YYREEE (reference sequence). The V gene lost 3 bases and the J gene lost 2 bases, with 12 bases spanning the gap. The CDR3 covers 14 residues. CDR3 sequence: CASSSQGLAYEQYF. CDR3 sequence (DNA): TGTGCCAGCAGCTCCCAGGGGTTAGCCTACGAGCAGTACTTC. Full variable domain (outside the CDR3, taken from reference TRBV5-4 and TRBJ2-7): ETGVTQSPTHLIKTRGQQVTLRCSSQSGHNTVSWYQQALGQGPQFIFQYYREEENGRGNFPPRFSGLQFPNYSSELNVNALELDDSALYLCASSSQGLAYEQYFGPGTRLTVT.

This rearrangement joins TRBV5-6 to TRBJ1-2, with TRBD1 matching 9 bases. Germline assignment: CDR1 SGHDT and CDR2 YYEEEE. The CDR3 totals 15 residues. With V trimmed by 2 bases and J by 2 bases, 4 bases remained unmatched. CDR3 coding DNA: TGTGCCAGCAGCTTTACACAGGGGGCGAACTATGGCTACACCTTC. This encodes CASSFTQGANYGYTF.

This clone was recorded once. The CDR3 coding sequence is TGCGCCAGCAGCTTGCCAGGTGGCGAGCAGTACTTC. Encoded protein: CASSLPGGEQYF. The V call is TRBV5-1, the J call TRBJ2-7; D gene uncertain. V was shortened by 1 base and J by 6 bases, with 8 bases between the two germline ends. The CDR3 loop spans 12 amino acids. Germline V lookup: CDR1 SGHRS, CDR2 YFSETQ.

This clone was found once. The chain combines TRBV7-2 with TRBJ2-3; tentative D call: TRBD2 (5 bases). With 1 base removed from V and 4 bases from J, the gap between germline ends came to 12 bases. Germline loops: CDR1 SGHTA, CDR2 FQGNSA. The CDR3 covers 15 residues. Here the CDR3 reads CASSLGGAESDTQYF. CDR3 bases: TGTGCCAGCAGCTTAGGCGGAGCGGAGTCAGATACGCAGTATTTT.

V usage is TRBV28 and J usage is TRBJ2-5; 8 nucleotides align to TRBD2. The J call may be faulty, since TRBJ2-7 better matches the DNA end. The CDR3 extends over 13 amino acids. Germline V gene lookup returns CDR1 MDHEN and CDR2 SYDVKM. As DNA, the CDR3 is TGTGCCAGCCTCGGGGGGGCAACCTACGAGCAGTACTTC. This sequence encodes CASLGGATYEQYF.

The chain joins TRBV27 to TRBJ2-7; 9 nucleotides line up with TRBD2. J was trimmed by 3 bases and V by 0 bases; bases with no gene match: 9. The CDR3 runs to 17 residues. Germline-derived CDR1 and CDR2 are MNHEY and SMNVEV (reference sequence). The CDR3 region has the DNA TGTGCCAGCAGTTTATCCGCCTGGGCTAGCGGGATCTACGAGCAGTACTTC. Its protein product is CASSLSAWASGIYEQYF.

This chain joins TRBV28 and TRBJ1-2; 8 nucleotides match TRBD1. The length of the CDR3 is 14 residues. CDR1 is MDHEN and CDR2 is SYDVKM in the germline V gene. The V segment lost 10 bases and the J segment 7 bases; nucleotides outside the gene matches: 14. The CDR3 region is CATRTGSNVGGYTF. The CDR3, as DNA: TGTGCCACCAGGACAGGGTCGAACGTAGGTGGCTACACCTTC.

This sequence joins TRBV7-9 and TRBJ2-1, with D maybe TRBD2 (6 bases). The CDR3 is made up of 14 amino acids. The germline gives CDR1 SEHNR, CDR2 FQNEAQ (reference sequence). CDR3 loop: CSIPGRGIYNEQFF. In DNA form, the CDR3 reads TGTTCCATTCCCGGGAGAGGAATTTACAATGAGCAGTTCTTC. Combining the CDR3 with reference TRBV7-9 and TRBJ2-1 gives the whole variable domain DTGVSQNPRHKITKRGQNVTFRCDPISEHNRLYWYRQTLGQGPEFLTYFQNEAQLEKSRLLSDRFSAERPKGSFSTLEIQRTEQGDSAMYLCSIPGRGIYNEQFFGPGTRLTVL.

This clone was seen only once. J is TRBJ1-1 and V is TRBV18; D is perhaps TRBD1 (6 bases). V was cut by 5 bases and J by 1 base, with 8 bases left in between. From germline, CDR1 is KGHSH and CDR2 LQKENI. The CDR3 totals 13 residues. Written as DNA, the CDR3 is TGTGCCAGCTCAAAACAGGGGAACACTGAAGCTTTCTTT. It encodes CASSKQGNTEAFF. Full variable domain (remainder filled in from reference TRBV18 and TRBJ1-1): NAGVMQNPRHLVRRRGQEARLRCSPMKGHSHVYWYRQLPEEGLKFMVYLQKENIIDESGMPKERFSAEFPKEGPSILRIQQVVRGDSAAYFCASSKQGNTEAFFGQGTRLTVV.